These 12 T cell receptor beta chains were sequenced from one sample in a study of beta chain features in type 1 diabetes (dated by TCRdb to the late 2010s). Library creation used the immunoSEQ multiplex PCR assay. The High Capacity cDNA Reverse Transcription Kit was used to reverse transcribe all of the isolated RNA, meaning that expressed TCRB transcripts were what got sequenced. TCRdb took over this immuneACCESS table, retaining in-frame rearrangements with V and J assigned. Such tables are incomplete; in checked studies, under half of the missing clones stem from an unresolved V gene, and the remainder is unexplained. The sample table shows 400,000 to 450,000 clones, and around 13% are seen once. Around 0.035% of the sample is taken by the ten largest. The sequenced sample consisted of naive CD4+ T cells from blood. The cell subset or site label here, explained by the study, means: true naive CD4+ T cells. These TCRs come from a man younger than 40 in good health.

The rearrangement links TRBV7-2 to TRBJ1-5; D may be TRBD1 (6 bases). Trimming took off 5 bases at V and 5 bases at J, with 16 bases between the two ends. The germline V gene encodes CDR1 SGHTA and CDR2 FQGNSA. CDR3 length equals 15 residues. CDR3 region: CASSQYAWGHQPQHF. The CDR3 DNA reads as TGTGCCAGCAGCCAGTACGCTTGGGGGCATCAGCCCCAGCATTTT.

This clone was observed a few times. The V call is TRBV6-1, the J call TRBJ2-7; a weak D match, TRBD2 (5 bases). V shed 6 bases and J shed 4 bases, with 10 bases lying between them. Germline assignment: CDR1 MNHNS and CDR2 SASEGT. The CDR3 runs 12 residues. This CDR3 is CASSKDFYEQYF. The CDR3, as DNA: TGTGCCAGCAGCAAGGACTTTTACGAGCAGTACTTC.

This chain links TRBV5-1 with TRBJ2-1; D perhaps matches TRBD2 (5 bases). The germline V gene has CDR1 SGHRS and CDR2 YFSETQ. V was pared by 0 bases and J by 9 bases, with 19 bases between. CDR3 length: 16 residues. The CDR3 loop reads CASSLARSGSLAEQFF. The CDR3 region has the DNA TGCGCCAGCAGCTTGGCCCGGTCGGGAAGTCTTGCTGAGCAGTTCTTC.

In regard to this clone: The same CDR3 is also encoded by other DNA sequences in this sample. The J gene is TRBJ2-2, the V gene TRBV14, with unresolved D. V lost 1 base and J 4 bases, leaving 7 bases between the germline ends. Germline loops: CDR1 SGHDN, CDR2 FVKESK. This CDR3 has 14 residues. This chain's CDR3 is CASSQVPSTGELFF. CDR3 DNA: TGTGCCAGCAGCCAAGTGCCAAGCACCGGGGAGCTGTTTTTT.

Here the CDR3 DNA reads TGTGCCAGCAGTGCTGAGACGGATACGCAGTATTTT. It is translated as CASSAETDTQYF. The chain links TRBV2 to TRBJ2-3; D unclear. CDR3 size: 12 residues. In germline, CDR1 is SNHLY, CDR2 FYNNEI. The germline V and J ends were trimmed by 4 bases and 6 bases, with 8 bases remaining between them.

The chain carries TRBV5-1 and TRBJ2-3; no firm D call. This CDR3 spans 15 amino acids. Trimming cost V 3 bases and J 6 bases, with 17 bases left between them. Germline CDR1 reads SGHRS; CDR2 reads YFSETQ. The CDR3 DNA reads TGCGCCAGCAGCTCTCTACCGGATAAGGCGGATACGCAGTATTTT. Translating it yields CASSSLPDKADTQYF.

This sequence joins TRBV7-2 and TRBJ2-3; D remains unclear. The CDR3 sequence is 15 residues long. The V end lost 5 bases, the J end lost 5 bases, and 17 bases lay between the germline ends. CDR1 and CDR2 from the germline V gene are SGHTA and FQGNSA. CDR3 in DNA: TGTGCCAGCAGCCTCCGAGCCATAACCAGAGATACGCAGTATTTT. Amino acid sequence: CASSLRAITRDTQYF. Looking up the rest from reference TRBV7-2 and TRBJ2-3 gives the full variable domain: GAGVSQSPSNKVTEKGKDVELRCDPISGHTALYWYRQSLGQGLEFLIYFQGNSAPDKSGLPSDRFSAERTGGSVSTLTIQRTQQEDSAVYLCASSLRAITRDTQYFGPGTRLTVL.

The rearrangement uses TRBV30 and TRBJ2-1; no reliable D call. This CDR3 region has 14 residues. V gave up 5 bases and J gave up 9 bases, with 20 bases separating them. Germline-derived CDR1 and CDR2 are GTSNPN and SVGIG (reference sequence). In nucleotides, the CDR3 is TGTGCCTGGGACCGGGCGGCGGTTTTGGGTGAGCAGTTCTTC. Translation gives CAWDRAAVLGEQFF. Complete variable domain (other parts from reference TRBV30 and TRBJ2-1): SQTIHQWPATLVQPVGSPLSLECTVEGTSNPNLYWYRQAAGRGLQLLFYSVGIGQISSEVPQNLSASRPQDRQFILSSKKLLLSDSGFYLCAWDRAAVLGEQFFGPGTRLTVL.

In its sample, this clone was seen a few times. The chain has TRBV11-3 and TRBJ2-5, with 9 nucleotides matching TRBD2. Per germline, CDR1 SGHNT and CDR2 YENEEA. V dropped 5 bases and J dropped 4; count of bases not matched to a gene: 8. The CDR3 spans 15 residues. The CDR3 nucleotides read TGTGCCAGCAGCGTAGGACTAGCGCAAATAGAGACCCAGTACTTC. This codes for CASSVGLAQIETQYF. The full variable domain, its missing parts supplied by reference TRBV11-3 and TRBJ2-5, is EAGVVQSPRYKIIEKKQPVAFWCNPISGHNTLYWYLQNLGQGPELLIRYENEEAVDDSQLPKDRFSAERLKGVDSTLKIQPAELGDSAVYLCASSVGLAQIETQYFGPGTRLLVL.

The chain recombines TRBV11-2 with TRBJ2-1; 13 bases are shared with TRBD2. The germline V gene encodes CDR1 SGHAT and CDR2 FQNNGV. J gave up 7 bases and V 6 bases, and 9 bases lay outside the gene matches. The CDR3 consists of 16 residues. CDR3 nucleotides: TGTGCCAGCAGGCTGACCGGGACTAGCGGGAATAATGAGCAGTTCTTC. This codes for CASRLTGTSGNNEQFF.

This clone came up a few times. The CDR3 DNA sequence: TGCGCCAGCAGCCGGACCTCCGGGGGGGCCCTCAATGAGCAGTTCTTC. Translating gives CASSRTSGGALNEQFF. This chain uses TRBV5-1 with TRBJ2-1; 8 bases align to TRBD2. Germline loops: CDR1 SGHRS, CDR2 YFSETQ. CDR3 length: 16 amino acids. Germline trimming cut 4 bases from V and 6 bases from J; bases unmatched to any gene: 12.

This rearrangement joins TRBV6-5 to TRBJ2-3; tentative D call: TRBD2 (5 bases). This CDR3 has 15 amino acids. Trimming took 0 bases from V and 4 from J, leaving 11 bases between them. The germline V gene encodes CDR1 MNHEY and CDR2 SVGAGI. The CDR3 DNA reads TGTGCCAGCAGTTACTCGAGGGTTGGAGCAGATACGCAGTATTTT. Amino acids: CASSYSRVGADTQYF.